The 2 T cell receptor beta chains listed next were all sequenced from one sample in a study of response to subunit inactivated influenza vaccine. TCRdb processed the RT-PCR reads anew with MiXCR; each CDR3 protein has one entry. The sample lists some 150,000 distinct CDR3 sequences; roughly 12% were seen once. The same sample was also used in a study of T cells expressing NK-cell markers. This second study says: UMI-tagged 5'RACE template switching yielded the TCR beta cDNA.

The sequenced sample was CD8+ T cells sorted from PBMCs, obtained about 11 days after vaccination. These receptors were collected from a man in his fifties or sixties who received an inactivated influenza vaccine.

This clonotype appeared a few times. This chain joins TRBV6-5 and TRBJ2-7; TRBD1 matches 10 bases. CDR3 length: 17 amino acids. Unmatched junction bases numbered 7, after V lost 0 bases and J lost 2 bases. Germline V gives CDR1 MNHEY, CDR2 SVGAGI. Here the CDR3 DNA reads TGTGCCAGCAGTTACTCGAGGCTTGGACAGGGGGCCTACGAGCAGTACTTC. This gives the protein CASSYSRLGQGAYEQYF.

The table lists this clonotype with a few counts. The chain combines TRBV7-6 with TRBJ2-7; the match to TRBD2 covers 12 bases. V gave up 5 bases and J gave up 3 bases; unmatched junction bases: 5. There are 15 residues in the CDR3. CDR1 and CDR2 from the germline V gene are SGHVS and FNYEAQ. The CDR3 bases are TGTGCCAGCAGCCCAAGACTAGCGGGAGTCTACGAGCAGTACTTC. Translating it yields CASSPRLAGVYEQYF.